This T cell receptor (beta chain) was sequenced during a study of technical replicates of blood from a few donors. This CDR3 has 17 amino acids. J lost 4 bases, V lost 5 bases, and 10 bases had no gene match. Germline V lookup: CDR1 LNHDA, CDR2 SQIVND (reference sequence). The data were produced by immunoSEQ multiplex PCR, yet TCRdb's version contains in-frame clones alone and is incomplete. The sample gives about 74,000 clones, around 93% of which show up once; roughly 0.25% is in the top ten. Sample: T cells isolated from PBMCs. This receptor was taken from a human donor in good health. The J gene is TRBJ1-3, the V gene TRBV19; 11 positions agree with TRBD1. The DNA for the CDR3 is TGTGCCAGTAGTTCATACGGGACAGGGGGATCCGGAAACACCATATATTTT. As protein: CASSSYGTGGSGNTIYF.